The clone carrying this T cell receptor (beta chain) was observed a handful of times. What it binds is not known. The sample belongs to a study of T cells after yellow fever vaccination. This CDR3 region has 14 residues. Trimming cost V 2 bases and J 10 bases, with 15 bases left between them. The V gene's germline CDR1 is MDHEN and CDR2 SYDVKM. Study-level results: Post-booster reappearance was seen for most primary-vaccination clones (96% CD4, around 91% CD8).

TCRdb used MiXCR to reprocess the 5' RACE reads, holding one entry per CDR3 protein. The top ten clones hold around 17% of a sample with more than 300,000 distinct CDR3 sequences, around 6.8% of them seen once. The sequence was collected from a man younger than 35 who received the YFV17D yellow fever vaccine. The chain joins TRBV28 to TRBJ2-1; D possibly corresponds to TRBD1 (6 bases). Sequenced material: PBMCs, taken about 41 days after the first yellow fever vaccination. The DNA of the CDR3 is TGTGCCAGCAGTTTAAGTTTTCTTGGGACAGAGCAGTTCTTC. Protein: CASSLSFLGTEQFF.